Shown below are 14 T cell receptor beta chains from a single sample sequenced in a study of shared clonotypes between healthy human individuals. Repertoires were generated with immunoSEQ multiplex PCR, while TCRdb's copy carries only in-frame clones and drops some. The sample holds roughly 2,500,000 clones, 80% to 95% seen once. Sequenced input: naive CD4+ T cells from PBMCs. Indicated subset: CD45RA+ positively selected. These receptors all stem from a young man in good health. Some clones in this sample may be carry-over from other donors' samples.

This chain links TRBV9 with TRBJ1-1; 7 positions match TRBD1. J gave up 3 bases and V 0 bases, and 5 bases lay outside the gene matches. The CDR3 consists of 15 residues. Germline loops: CDR1 SGDLS, CDR2 YYNGEE. DNA of the CDR3: TGTGCCAGCAGCGTAGCTCAGGGGGGGTACACTGAAGCTTTCTTT. Residues: CASSVAQGGYTEAFF.

The chain carries TRBV29-1 and TRBJ2-1; either TRBD1 or TRBD2 may supply D (5 bases each). Per germline, CDR1 SQVTM and CDR2 ANQGSEA. The CDR3 is 16 residues long. The V gene lost 7 bases and the J gene lost 6 bases, with 25 bases spanning the gap. The CDR3 region has the DNA TGCAGCGCCGACAGTCGAGGCGGAGGTGGGGCCAATGAGCAGTTCTTC. It specifies CSADSRGGGGANEQFF.

This chain connects TRBV5-4 to TRBJ2-4, with D hard to call. Germline V gene sequence: CDR1 SGHNT, CDR2 YYREEE (reference sequence). The CDR3 is 16 amino acids. V dropped 0 bases and J dropped 0 bases, with 10 bases sitting between them. CDR3 coding DNA: TGTGCCAGCAGCTTGGGGGGTCTCCTAGCCAAAAACATTCAGTACTTC. This sequence encodes CASSLGGLLAKNIQYF.

This chain joins TRBV5-1 and TRBJ2-5; D might be TRBD1 (6 bases). The CDR3 runs to 16 residues. CDR1 is SGHRS, CDR2 YFSETQ, per germline. V dropped 4 bases and J dropped 5 bases, with 21 bases sitting between them. CDR3 in amino acids: CASSPPGAAGGETQYF. The CDR3 DNA sequence: TGCGCCAGCAGCCCTCCAGGGGCCGCAGGTGGGGAGACCCAGTACTTC.

The chain joins TRBV28 to TRBJ2-7, with D possibly matching TRBD1 (6 bases). The CDR3 loop spans 14 amino acids. The germline V gene has CDR1 MDHEN and CDR2 SYDVKM. The V end was cut by 2 bases, the J end by 2 bases, with 10 bases between. The CDR3 region has the DNA TGTGCCAGCAGTTTAGTGGGACAAACCTACGAGCAGTACTTC. This sequence encodes CASSLVGQTYEQYF.

CDR3 nucleotide sequence: TGTGCCAGCAGCCCCCTAGCGGGAGGGGGCACAGATACGCAGTATTTT. Its protein is CASSPLAGGGTDTQYF. The rearrangement uses TRBV7-2 and TRBJ2-3; 12 bases line up with TRBD2. Unmatched junction bases numbered 4, after V lost 5 bases and J lost 1 base. Germline CDR1 reads SGHTA; CDR2 reads FQGNSA. The CDR3 is 16 amino acids. Full variable domain (remainder filled in from reference TRBV7-2 and TRBJ2-3): GAGVSQSPSNKVTEKGKDVELRCDPISGHTALYWYRQSLGQGLEFLIYFQGNSAPDKSGLPSDRFSAERTGGSVSTLTIQRTQQEDSAVYLCASSPLAGGGTDTQYFGPGTRLTVL.

Comments on this clone: Other DNA sequences in the sample encode the same CDR3. The rearrangement joins TRBV5-1 to TRBJ2-1; 11 bases agree with TRBD1. The ends lost 4 bases at V and 6 bases at J; junction bases unmatched: 3. This CDR3 has 14 residues. The germline V gene has CDR1 SGHRS and CDR2 YFSETQ. The CDR3 DNA is TGCGCCAGCAGCCCCGGGACAGGGGGCAATGAGCAGTTCTTC. As protein: CASSPGTGGNEQFF.

The rearrangement links TRBV18 to TRBJ1-1; no definite D call. The CDR3 runs to 13 residues. Germline V CDR1 and CDR2: KGHSH, LQKENI. Trimming cost V 4 bases and J 1 base, with 7 bases left between them. CDR3 protein: CASSLDQNTEAFF. In DNA, the CDR3 is TGTGCCAGCTCACTTGACCAGAACACTGAAGCTTTCTTT.

This clone was recorded only once. Other DNA sequences in this sample translate to the same CDR3. This sequence joins TRBV9 and TRBJ2-1; D gene unclear. This CDR3 spans 12 amino acids. V was shortened by 2 bases and J by 4 bases, with 4 bases between the two germline ends. The V gene's germline CDR1 is SGDLS and CDR2 YYNGEE. The DNA of the CDR3 is TGTGCCAGCAGCGTCTCTTACAATGAGCAGTTCTTC. Its translation: CASSVSYNEQFF.

The gene calls are TRBV5-1 and TRBJ2-5, with 14 nucleotides matching TRBD2. This CDR3 comprises 17 residues. Germline V gene sequence: CDR1 SGHRS, CDR2 YFSETQ. The J segment lost 2 bases and the V segment lost 4 bases, leaving 7 bases of the junction unmatched. CDR3 bases: TGCGCCAGCAGCCCCGGACTAGCGGGAGGAAATCAAGAGACCCAGTACTTC. Its protein is CASSPGLAGGNQETQYF.

This chain joins TRBV13 and TRBJ2-7; D tentatively fits TRBD1 or TRBD2 (5 bases each). Trimming shortened V by 4 bases and J by 5 bases, and 24 bases separated the two germline ends. From germline, CDR1 is PRHDT and CDR2 FYEKMQ (reference sequence). The CDR3 is 17 residues long. CDR3 nucleotide sequence: TGTGCCAGCAGCTCAGCGACCGGGACCTTCACCGGCAACGAGCAGTACTTC. It yields the protein CASSSATGTFTGNEQYF.

The chain recombines TRBV28 with TRBJ2-7; tentative D call: TRBD2 (5 bases). This CDR3 comprises 14 residues. Deletions cut 2 bases from V and 5 bases from J, with 13 bases between. Germline CDR1 is MDHEN and CDR2 is SYDVKM. CDR3 bases: TGTGCCAGCAGTTTAACGAGGGAGTCCCACGAGCAGTACTTC. Protein: CASSLTRESHEQYF.

This chain connects TRBV19 to TRBJ2-1; TRBD2 might be the D (7 bases). The CDR3 runs to 15 residues. Germline V gene sequence: CDR1 LNHDA, CDR2 SQIVND (reference sequence). V lost 4 bases to trimming and J lost 6 bases, with 16 bases between them. Here the CDR3 reads CASSRTAPGGNEQFF. In DNA form, the CDR3 reads TGTGCCAGTAGTAGGACAGCGCCGGGGGGCAATGAGCAGTTCTTC. The full variable domain, rest sourced from reference TRBV19 and TRBJ2-1, is DGGITQSPKYLFRKEGQNVTLSCEQNLNHDAMYWYRQDPGQGLRLIYYSQIVNDFQKGDIAEGYSVSREKKESFPLTVTSAQKNPTAFYLCASSRTAPGGNEQFFGPGTRLTVL.

The V gene is TRBV6-6, the J gene TRBJ2-7; 14 bases are a match to TRBD2. V dropped 4 bases and J dropped 1; count of bases not matched to a gene: 3. The CDR3 runs 16 residues. Germline loops: CDR1 MNHNY, CDR2 SVGAGI (reference sequence). CDR3 protein: CASSWGLAGDSYEQYF. The CDR3 DNA reads as TGTGCCAGCAGTTGGGGACTAGCGGGAGATTCCTACGAGCAGTACTTC.